The 26 T cell receptor beta chains below all came from one sample that was sequenced in a study of identical twins. TCRdb analysed the 5' RACE reads with MiXCR anew, one entry per CDR3 protein. The sample includes more than 200,000 distinct CDR3 sequences, roughly an eighth of them seen just once. The sample was memory (CD45RO+) T cells sorted from blood. The receptors were gathered from a woman between 18 and 30 years old in good health.

This clonotype occurred once. The V gene is TRBV6-1, the J gene TRBJ2-3; either TRBD1 or TRBD2 may fit D (5 bases each). The V gene's germline CDR1 is MNHNS and CDR2 SASEGT. Between the trimmed V and J ends, which lost 6 bases and 4 bases, there was a span of 17 bases. This CDR3 is built from 15 residues. CDR3 DNA: TGTGCCAGCAGCCCCGAGGGGCGTCGCCCAGATACGCAGTATTTT. Its protein is CASSPEGRRPDTQYF.

Only a few counts were recorded for this clonotype. This sequence joins TRBV13 and TRBJ2-3; D gene ambiguous. V was trimmed by 1 base and J by 0 bases, leaving 5 bases between them. The CDR3 is 14 amino acids. CDR1 is PRHDT, CDR2 FYEKMQ, per germline (reference sequence). Here the CDR3 DNA reads TGTGCCAGCAGCTTAGATTATAGCACAGATACGCAGTATTTT. Its protein product is CASSLDYSTDTQYF. The entire variable domain, with the rest obtained from reference TRBV13 and TRBJ2-3, is as follows: AAGVIQSPRHLIKEKRETATLKCYPIPRHDTVYWYQQGPGQDPQFLISFYEKMQSDKGSIPDRFSAQQFSDYHSELNMSSLELGDSALYFCASSLDYSTDTQYFGPGTRLTVL.

The table lists this clonotype with a few counts. V usage is TRBV5-6 and J usage is TRBJ1-2, with TRBD1 as a possible D gene (6 bases). V was trimmed by 4 bases and J by 14 bases, leaving 18 bases between them. The CDR3 runs to 12 residues. CDR1 is SGHDT and CDR2 is YYEEEE in the germline V gene. CDR3 residues: CASSLKQGRVTF. The CDR3 region has the DNA TGTGCCAGCAGCCTGAAACAGGGCCGGGTAACCTTC.

This clonotype was seen many times. This chain links TRBV5-1 with TRBJ2-7; 9 bases are shared with TRBD2. V trimming: 4 bases; J trimming: 1 base; junction bases outside the gene matches: 3. In germline, CDR1 is SGHRS, CDR2 YFSETQ. The CDR3 is 14 amino acids. CDR3 bases: TGCGCCAGCAGCATAGCGGGAGAATCCTACGAGCAGTACTTC. It yields the protein CASSIAGESYEQYF. The whole variable domain, remainder taken from reference TRBV5-1 and TRBJ2-7, is KAGVTQTPRYLIKTRGQQVTLSCSPISGHRSVSWYQQTPGQGLQFLFEYFSETQRNKGNFPGRFSGRQFSNSRSEMNVSTLELGDSALYLCASSIAGESYEQYFGPGTRLTVT.

This chain connects TRBV7-3 to TRBJ2-2; a weak D match, TRBD1 (5 bases). CDR3 length equals 14 residues. Trimming shortened V by 6 bases and J by 2 bases, and 10 bases separated the two germline ends. Germline V CDR1 and CDR2: SGHTA, FQGTGA. This chain's CDR3 is CASRAQGNTGELFF. The CDR3 nucleotides read TGTGCCAGCAGAGCCCAGGGAAACACCGGGGAGCTGTTTTTT.

This clonotype was detected a few times. The V and J genes are TRBV10-2 and TRBJ2-1; 8 nucleotides agree with TRBD2. The germline gives CDR1 WSHSY, CDR2 SAAADI. The trim removed 9 bases at V and 5 bases at J, leaving 12 bases unmatched. The CDR3 is made up of 15 amino acids. CDR3 in DNA: TGCGCCAGTCATTTCGGGACTAGTCGCAACAATGAGCAGTTCTTC. This translates into CASHFGTSRNNEQFF.

This clonotype was recorded many times. The rearrangement joins TRBV5-5 to TRBJ2-2, with 8 bases identical to TRBD1. Trimming removed 5 bases from V and 4 bases from J; junction bases left unmatched: 4. The CDR3 extends over 14 amino acids. CDR1 SGHKS and CDR2 YYEKEE come from the germline V gene (reference sequence). For the CDR3, the DNA is TGTGCCAGCAGTAGGACAGGGCCCACCGGGGAGCTGTTTTTT. Amino acid sequence: CASSRTGPTGELFF.

This CDR3 is CASSQTSGFEETQYF. Written as DNA, the CDR3 is TGCGCCAGCAGTCAGACTAGCGGGTTTGAAGAGACCCAGTACTTC. The V and J genes are TRBV5-1 and TRBJ2-5, with 10 bases lining up with TRBD2. CDR3 size: 15 residues. Germline V CDR1 and CDR2: SGHRS, YFSETQ. Unmatched junction bases numbered 7, after V lost 5 bases and J lost 3 bases.

The rearrangement uses TRBV29-1 and TRBJ1-2; TRBD1 matches at 7 bases. The CDR3 runs 13 residues. V lost 4 bases, J lost 4 bases, and 6 bases stayed unmatched. CDR1 and CDR2 (germline): SQVTM, ANQGSEA. The CDR3 spells CSVGDRDSYGYTF. For the CDR3, the DNA is TGCAGCGTTGGGGACCGGGACAGCTATGGCTACACCTTC.

This clonotype turned up a few times. The chain carries TRBV5-6 and TRBJ2-7; 14 bases match TRBD2. V lost 3 bases, J lost 9 bases, and 11 bases stayed unmatched. The CDR3 covers 16 residues. Germline V gene data show CDR1 as SGHDT and CDR2 as YYEEEE. The CDR3 loop is CASSSGLAGGPRVQYF. The CDR3 nucleotides read TGTGCCAGCAGCTCCGGACTAGCGGGGGGACCACGAGTGCAGTACTTC. Complete variable domain (other parts from reference TRBV5-6 and TRBJ2-7): DAGVTQSPTHLIKTRGQQVTLRCSPKSGHDTVSWYQQALGQGPQFIFQYYEEEERQRGNFPDRFSGHQFPNYSSELNVNALLLGDSALYLCASSSGLAGGPRVQYFGPGTRLTVT.

V usage is TRBV29-1 and J usage is TRBJ1-1, with TRBD1 matching 9 bases. Germline trimming cut 4 bases from V and 7 bases from J; bases unmatched to any gene: 10. The CDR3 is 14 residues long. Germline CDR1 SQVTM, CDR2 ANQGSEA. The CDR3 bases are TGCAGCGTTGGAAACAGGGGGCAGTTGGGTGAAGCTTTCTTT. Amino acid sequence: CSVGNRGQLGEAFF.

J is TRBJ2-3 and V is TRBV9, with 10 bases aligning to TRBD1. The CDR3 sequence is 16 residues long. Losses at the gene ends were 1 base for V and 4 bases for J; bases not matched to a gene: 6. The V gene's germline CDR1 is SGDLS and CDR2 YYNGEE. The CDR3 DNA is TGTGCCAGCAGCGTATCCGGGACAGGGGTGGCAGATACGCAGTATTTT. Protein product: CASSVSGTGVADTQYF. Full variable domain (remainder filled in from reference TRBV9 and TRBJ2-3): DSGVTQTPKHLITATGQRVTLRCSPRSGDLSVYWYQQSLDQGLQFLIQYYNGEERAKGNILERFSAQQFPDLHSELNLSSLELGDSALYFCASSVSGTGVADTQYFGPGTRLTVL.

This clonotype appeared many times. The V gene is TRBV7-2, the J gene TRBJ2-5; a weak D match, TRBD2 (6 bases). Trimming cost V 3 bases and J 2 bases, with 13 bases left between them. Germline V gene data show CDR1 as SGHTA and CDR2 as FQGNSA. The CDR3 runs to 15 residues. CDR3 residues: CASSFRGGPQETQYF. For the CDR3, the DNA is TGTGCCAGCAGCTTTCGGGGAGGTCCTCAAGAGACCCAGTACTTC.

V and J are TRBV10-3 and TRBJ1-5; possible D gene TRBD1, 5 bases. Trimming took 6 bases from V and 0 from J, leaving 15 bases between them. The V gene's germline CDR1 is ENHRY and CDR2 SYGVKD. The CDR3 runs to 16 residues. The CDR3 is CAISQGQLDSNQPQHF. The CDR3 DNA is TGTGCCATCAGCCAGGGTCAGTTAGATAGCAATCAGCCCCAGCATTTT.

The chain employs TRBV6-5 and TRBJ2-3, with D possibly called TRBD1 or TRBD2 (6 bases each). CDR1 is MNHEY and CDR2 is SVGAGI in the germline V gene. This CDR3 has 17 residues. Trimming removed 0 bases from V and 1 base from J, with 14 bases in between. The CDR3 DNA is TGTGCCAGCAGTTACTCGAGTAAGGGGGGTCGCACAGATACGCAGTATTTT. This translates into CASSYSSKGGRTDTQYF.

This clonotype was counted between two and nine times. The CDR3 sequence is CSVEAGGQNTEAFF. CDR3 DNA: TGCAGCGTTGAAGCCGGGGGGCAGAACACTGAAGCTTTCTTT. This sequence joins TRBV29-1 and TRBJ1-1, with a possible D match to TRBD1 (6 bases). Germline V CDR1 and CDR2: SQVTM, ANQGSEA. There are 14 residues in the CDR3. V lost 1 base to trimming and J lost 1 base, with 10 bases between them. Looking up the rest from reference TRBV29-1 and TRBJ1-1 gives the full variable domain: SAVISQKPSRDICQRGTSLTIQCQVDSQVTMMFWYRQQPGQSLTLIATANQGSEATYESGFVIDKFPISRPNLTFSTLTVSNMSPEDSSIYLCSVEAGGQNTEAFFGQGTRLTVV.

This sequence joins TRBV5-1 and TRBJ2-5, with 13 positions matching TRBD2. The J segment lost 6 bases and the V segment lost 4 bases, leaving 3 bases of the junction unmatched. Germline assignment: CDR1 SGHRS and CDR2 YFSETQ. The CDR3 covers 14 residues. The CDR3 reads CASSGLAGVKTQYF. In DNA form, the CDR3 reads TGCGCCAGCAGCGGACTAGCGGGAGTTAAGACCCAGTACTTC.

This clonotype was found a few times. The chain couples TRBV6-2 or TRBV6-3 to TRBJ2-3, with D perhaps given as TRBD1 or TRBD2 (5 bases each). CDR3 size: 16 residues. Per the germline V gene, CDR1 is MNHEY and CDR2 is SVGEGT. With 0 bases removed from V and 0 bases from J, the gap between germline ends came to 10 bases. For the CDR3, the DNA is TGTGCCAGCAGTTACTCGGGACGACGGAGCACAGATACGCAGTATTTT. Its translation: CASSYSGRRSTDTQYF.

The rearrangement links TRBV28 to TRBJ2-1, with D hard to call. V lost 5 bases, J lost 6 bases, and 8 bases lay in between. The CDR3 contains 12 residues. CDR1 and CDR2 from the germline V gene are MDHEN and SYDVKM. The CDR3 DNA is TGTGCCAGCAGTCCTAACTCCAATGAGCAGTTCTTC. Translating it yields CASSPNSNEQFF.

This clonotype was seen a few times. The rearrangement uses TRBV7-2 and TRBJ2-6, with D perhaps matching TRBD1 (5 bases). Per germline, CDR1 SGHTA and CDR2 FQGNSA. The CDR3 length is 14 residues. V was pared by 5 bases and J by 4 bases, with 9 bases between. The CDR3, as DNA: TGTGCCAGCAGCCCTCCAGGGGGGGCCAACGTCCTGACTTTC. It encodes CASSPPGGANVLTF. Looking up the rest from reference TRBV7-2 and TRBJ2-6 gives the full variable domain: GAGVSQSPSNKVTEKGKDVELRCDPISGHTALYWYRQSLGQGLEFLIYFQGNSAPDKSGLPSDRFSAERTGGSVSTLTIQRTQQEDSAVYLCASSPPGGANVLTFGAGSRLTVL.

The chain carries TRBV7-2 and TRBJ2-2, with D tentatively TRBD1 or TRBD2 (5 bases each). The CDR3 is 15 residues long. Trimming cost V 1 base and J 5 bases, with 11 bases left between them. Looked up from germline, CDR1 is SGHTA and CDR2 is FQGNSA. The CDR3 is CASSLVIWGTGELFF. In DNA form, the CDR3 reads TGTGCCAGCAGCTTAGTTATTTGGGGGACCGGGGAGCTGTTTTTT.

This clonotype was observed at least ten times. The chain recombines TRBV20-1 with TRBJ2-3; D may be TRBD1 or TRBD2 (5 bases each). CDR1 DFQATT and CDR2 SNEGSKA come from the germline V gene (reference sequence). The CDR3 is 15 amino acids. Trimming took off 6 bases at V and 9 bases at J, with 25 bases between the two ends. The CDR3 bases are TGCAGTGCGCCCCCCTGGACTGGGGCCCTGGGCACGCAGTATTTT. This gives the protein CSAPPWTGALGTQYF.

This clonotype was recorded a few times. The J gene is TRBJ2-3, the V gene TRBV2; TRBD2 aligns across 8 bases. CDR3 length: 14 residues. V shed 7 bases and J 4 bases; nucleotides not matched to a gene: 7. CDR1 is SNHLY and CDR2 is FYNNEI in the germline V gene. The CDR3 DNA sequence: TGTGCCAGCACTTTAGGAGCGGGGGCAGATACGCAGTATTTT. It codes for CASTLGAGADTQYF.

This clonotype was detected only a few times. The chain has TRBV5-5 and TRBJ2-1; 7 nucleotides line up with TRBD1. Losses at the gene ends were 4 bases for V and 0 bases for J; bases not matched to a gene: 4. The CDR3 is made up of 15 amino acids. The germline CDR1 and CDR2 sequences are SGHKS and YYEKEE (reference sequence). This CDR3 is CASSEGASSYNEQFF. CDR3 sequence (DNA): TGTGCCAGCAGCGAGGGGGCGAGCTCCTACAATGAGCAGTTCTTC.

This clonotype was observed many times. This chain joins TRBV12-3 or TRBV12-4 and TRBJ2-4; 7 positions agree with TRBD2. The CDR3 runs 13 residues. V lost 2 bases, J lost 9 bases, and 4 bases stayed unmatched. CDR3 nucleotide sequence: TGTGCCAGCAGTTTAAGCGGGGCTAGCATTCAGTACTTC. This sequence encodes CASSLSGASIQYF.

The sample holds a few counts of this clonotype. The chain recombines TRBV5-8 with TRBJ2-4, with a possible D match to TRBD2 (5 bases). Germline CDR1 is SGHTS and CDR2 is YDEGEE. The CDR3 has 13 residues. V was cut by 6 bases and J by 7 bases, with 14 bases left in between. The CDR3 sequence: CASNQEVGNIQYF. CDR3 coding DNA: TGTGCCAGCAACCAGGAGGTGGGGAACATTCAGTACTTC.